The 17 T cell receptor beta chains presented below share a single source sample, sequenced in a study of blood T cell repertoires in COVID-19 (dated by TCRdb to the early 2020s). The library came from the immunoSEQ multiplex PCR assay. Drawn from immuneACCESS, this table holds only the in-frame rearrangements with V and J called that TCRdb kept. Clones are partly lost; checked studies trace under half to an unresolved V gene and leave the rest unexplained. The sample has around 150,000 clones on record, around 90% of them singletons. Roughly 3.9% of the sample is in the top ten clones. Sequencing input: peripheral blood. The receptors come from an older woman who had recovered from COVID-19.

CDR3 DNA: TGCGCCAGCAGTCAATCGAGAAGCGGTGGCATTTGGTGGGGCTACACCTTC. As protein: CASSQSRSGGIWWGYTF. The chain carries TRBV23-1 and TRBJ1-2; D uncertain. TRBV23-1 is an open reading frame whose function is uncertain. The CDR3 has 17 amino acids. V dropped 0 bases and J dropped 8 bases, with 22 bases sitting between them.

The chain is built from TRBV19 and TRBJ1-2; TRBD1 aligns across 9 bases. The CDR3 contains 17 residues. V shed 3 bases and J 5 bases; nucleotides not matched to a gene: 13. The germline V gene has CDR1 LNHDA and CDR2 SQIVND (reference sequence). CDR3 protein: CASSILYRRDREYGYTF. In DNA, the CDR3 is TGTGCCAGTAGTATTTTGTATCGCCGGGACAGGGAATATGGCTACACCTTC.

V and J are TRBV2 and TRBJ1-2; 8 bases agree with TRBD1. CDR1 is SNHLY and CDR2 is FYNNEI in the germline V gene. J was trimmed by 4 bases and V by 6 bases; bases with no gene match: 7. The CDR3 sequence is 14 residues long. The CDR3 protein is CASSATGVSYGYTF. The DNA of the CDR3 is TGTGCCAGCAGCGCGACAGGGGTTAGCTATGGCTACACCTTC.

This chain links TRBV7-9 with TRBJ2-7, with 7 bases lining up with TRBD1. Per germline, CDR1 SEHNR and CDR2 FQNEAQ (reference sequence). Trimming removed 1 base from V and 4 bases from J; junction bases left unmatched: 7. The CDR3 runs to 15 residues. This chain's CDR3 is CASSLGDSLVYEQYF. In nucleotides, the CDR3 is TGTGCCAGCAGCTTAGGGGACAGTCTCGTTTACGAGCAGTACTTC.

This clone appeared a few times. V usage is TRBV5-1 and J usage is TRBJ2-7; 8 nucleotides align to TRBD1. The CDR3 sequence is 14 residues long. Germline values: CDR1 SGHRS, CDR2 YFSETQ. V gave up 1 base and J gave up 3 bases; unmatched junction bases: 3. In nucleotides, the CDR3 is TGCGCCAGCAGCTTGTCACAGGGGGTCTACGAGCAGTACTTC. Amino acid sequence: CASSLSQGVYEQYF.

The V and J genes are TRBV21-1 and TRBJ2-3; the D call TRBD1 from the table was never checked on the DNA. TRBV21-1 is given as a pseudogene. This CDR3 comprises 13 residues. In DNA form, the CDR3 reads TGTGCCAGCAGCATCCAATGCACAGATACGCAGTATTTT. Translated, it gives CASSIQCTDTQYF.

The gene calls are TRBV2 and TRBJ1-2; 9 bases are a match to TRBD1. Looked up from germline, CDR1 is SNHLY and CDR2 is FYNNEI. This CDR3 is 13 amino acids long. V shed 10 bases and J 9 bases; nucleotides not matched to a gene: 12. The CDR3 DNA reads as TGTGCCACCCCCTCGGGACAGGGCGTATGCTACACCTTC. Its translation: CATPSGQGVCYTF.

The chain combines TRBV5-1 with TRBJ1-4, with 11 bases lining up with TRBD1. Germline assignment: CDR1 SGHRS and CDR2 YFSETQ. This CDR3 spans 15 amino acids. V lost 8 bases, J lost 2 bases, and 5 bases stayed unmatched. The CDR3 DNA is TGCGCCAGTGGGACAGGGGGAGGCACTAATGAAAAACTGTTTTTT. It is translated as CASGTGGGTNEKLFF.

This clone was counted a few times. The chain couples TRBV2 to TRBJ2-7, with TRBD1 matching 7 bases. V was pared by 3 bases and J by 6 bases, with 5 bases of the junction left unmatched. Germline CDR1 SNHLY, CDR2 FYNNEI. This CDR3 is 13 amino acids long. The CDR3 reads CASSERGGGEQYF. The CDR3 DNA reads TGTGCCAGCAGTGAGAGAGGGGGCGGCGAGCAGTACTTC.

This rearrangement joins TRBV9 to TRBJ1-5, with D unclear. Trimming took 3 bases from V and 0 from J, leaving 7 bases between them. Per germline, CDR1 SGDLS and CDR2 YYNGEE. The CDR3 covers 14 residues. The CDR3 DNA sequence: TGTGCCAGCAGCGCAGAATATAGCAATCAGCCCCAGCATTTT. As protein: CASSAEYSNQPQHF.

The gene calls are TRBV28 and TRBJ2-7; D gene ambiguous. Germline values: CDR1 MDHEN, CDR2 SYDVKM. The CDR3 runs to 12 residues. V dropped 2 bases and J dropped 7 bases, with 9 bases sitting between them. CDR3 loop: CASSLTAGEQYF. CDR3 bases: TGTGCCAGCAGTTTAACGGCCGGGGAGCAGTACTTC.

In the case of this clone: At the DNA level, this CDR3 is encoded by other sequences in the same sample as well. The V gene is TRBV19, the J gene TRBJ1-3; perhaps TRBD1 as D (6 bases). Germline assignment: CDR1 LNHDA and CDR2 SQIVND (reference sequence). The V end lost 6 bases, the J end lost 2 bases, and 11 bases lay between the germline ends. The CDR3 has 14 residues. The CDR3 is CASRYREPGNTIYF. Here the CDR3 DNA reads TGTGCCAGTAGATACAGGGAACCTGGAAACACCATATATTTT.

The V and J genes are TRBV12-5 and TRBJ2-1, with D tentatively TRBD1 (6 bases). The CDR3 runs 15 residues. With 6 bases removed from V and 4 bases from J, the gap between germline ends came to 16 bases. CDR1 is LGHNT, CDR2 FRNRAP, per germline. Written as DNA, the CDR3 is TGTGCTAGTGGGGGCGAGGCAGGGGCGTACAATGAGCAGTTCTTC. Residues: CASGGEAGAYNEQFF.

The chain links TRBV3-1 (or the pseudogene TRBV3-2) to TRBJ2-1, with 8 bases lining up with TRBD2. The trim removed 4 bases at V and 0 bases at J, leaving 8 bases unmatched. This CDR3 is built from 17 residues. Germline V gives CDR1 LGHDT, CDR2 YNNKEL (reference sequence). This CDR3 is CASSPLAAGGSYNEQFF. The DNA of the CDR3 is TGTGCCAGCAGCCCACTCGCGGCGGGGGGCTCCTACAATGAGCAGTTCTTC.

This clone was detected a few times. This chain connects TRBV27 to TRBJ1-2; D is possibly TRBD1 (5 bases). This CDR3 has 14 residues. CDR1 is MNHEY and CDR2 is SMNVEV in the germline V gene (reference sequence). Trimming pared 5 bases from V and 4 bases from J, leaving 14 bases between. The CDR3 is CASSINRLTYGYTF. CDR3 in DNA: TGTGCCAGCAGTATAAACAGGTTGACCTATGGCTACACCTTC.

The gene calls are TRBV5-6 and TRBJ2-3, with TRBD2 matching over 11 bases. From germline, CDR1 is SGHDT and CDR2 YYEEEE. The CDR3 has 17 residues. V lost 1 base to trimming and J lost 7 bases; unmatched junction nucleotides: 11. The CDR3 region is CASSLYFRTSGPNTQYF. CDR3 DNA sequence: TGTGCCAGCAGCTTGTACTTCAGGACTAGCGGGCCCAATACGCAGTATTTT.

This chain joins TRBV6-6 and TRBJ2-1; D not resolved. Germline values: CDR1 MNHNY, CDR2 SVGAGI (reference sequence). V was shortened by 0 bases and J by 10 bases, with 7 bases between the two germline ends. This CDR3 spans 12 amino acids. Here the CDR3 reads CASSYSLGEQFF. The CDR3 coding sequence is TGTGCCAGCAGTTACTCCCTCGGGGAGCAGTTCTTC.